What follows describes a single TCR beta chain. The method was immunoSEQ multiplex PCR; TCRdb's version includes in-frame clones alone and lacks a portion of them. The sample contains a few hundred thousand clones, approximately 90% of which appear only once. The data belong to a study of blood T cell repertoires in COVID-19. Germline values: CDR1 SNHLY, CDR2 FYNNEI. This CDR3 region has 15 residues. The ends were cut back, 2 bases at V and 3 bases at J, with 14 bases in the middle. Sequences were obtained from PBMCs or T cells enriched from blood (not recorded which). The sequence was obtained from a woman aged 55-70 years in a cohort exposed to, infected with or recovered from COVID-19 (not recorded which). The rearrangement joins TRBV2 to TRBJ2-7; D not certain. The CDR3 loop is CASSESLSSYYEQYF. The DNA for the CDR3 is TGTGCCAGCAGTGAAAGTTTATCGAGCTACTACGAGCAGTACTTC.